The 27 T cell receptor beta chains presented below share a single source sample, sequenced in a study of shared clonotypes between healthy human individuals. Naive CD8 cells were CD45RO-negative, positively selected for CCR7, excluding terminally differentiated effector memory CD45RA+ cells. The data were produced by immunoSEQ multiplex PCR, yet TCRdb's version contains in-frame clones alone and is incomplete. This repertoire shows nearly 600,000 clones, 95% found once; its top ten account for around 0.097%. Material for sequencing was naive CD8+ T cells sorted from blood. These receptors came from a woman in her 30s in good health.

V and J are TRBV27 and TRBJ2-1; maybe TRBD2 (6 bases). This CDR3 spans 13 amino acids. Trimming removed 3 bases from V and 5 bases from J, with 8 bases in between. Germline CDR1 is MNHEY and CDR2 is SMNVEV (reference sequence). The CDR3 nucleotides read TGTGCCAGCAGTTTCGGGGAGGACAATGAGCAGTTCTTC. Translation gives CASSFGEDNEQFF.

This clone has a single count. This chain joins TRBV2 and TRBJ2-1; 9 nucleotides match TRBD1. The CDR3 runs to 15 residues. V was pared by 6 bases and J by 6 bases, with 9 bases of the junction left unmatched. Germline V gives CDR1 SNHLY, CDR2 FYNNEI. The CDR3 sequence: CASRNRDRVFNEQFF. The CDR3 nucleotides are TGTGCCAGCAGAAACCGGGACAGGGTGTTCAATGAGCAGTTCTTC.

V gene TRBV28 combines with J gene TRBJ2-7; D is possibly TRBD1 or TRBD2 (6 bases each). The CDR3 is 15 residues long. Looked up from germline, CDR1 is MDHEN and CDR2 is SYDVKM. Trimming stripped 6 bases from V and 2 bases from J, with 17 bases between. This CDR3 reads CASRGGPGQTYEQYF. In DNA form, the CDR3 reads TGTGCCAGCAGGGGGGGACCGGGACAAACCTACGAGCAGTACTTC.

The genes are TRBV5-1 and TRBJ2-2; possibly TRBD1 for D (6 bases). The CDR3 contains 15 residues. Per the germline V gene, CDR1 is SGHRS and CDR2 is YFSETQ. Trimming took 5 bases from V and 0 from J, leaving 11 bases between them. The CDR3 loop reads CASSYRAPNTGELFF. For the CDR3, the DNA is TGCGCCAGCAGTTACAGGGCCCCGAACACCGGGGAGCTGTTTTTT.

This clone was seen just once. This chain connects TRBV4-2 to TRBJ2-5, with 7 bases fitting TRBD1. Germline V gene sequence: CDR1 LGHNA, CDR2 YNFKEQ. The CDR3 totals 16 residues. The J segment lost 5 bases and the V segment lost 4 bases, leaving 13 bases of the junction unmatched. CDR3 residues: CASSPLSKGAGETQYF. The CDR3 DNA is TGTGCCAGCAGCCCCCTCTCCAAGGGGGCTGGGGAGACCCAGTACTTC.

This rearrangement joins TRBV4-1 to TRBJ2-7, with D perhaps TRBD1 or TRBD2 (5 bases each). Germline CDR1 MGHRA, CDR2 YSYEKL. The CDR3 is made up of 13 amino acids. Trimming took 6 bases from V and 7 from J, leaving 16 bases between them. The CDR3: CASRRDAGWEQYF. Written as DNA, the CDR3 is TGCGCCAGCAGACGGGACGCCGGTTGGGAGCAGTACTTC.

The chain has TRBV13 and TRBJ2-1, with 13 bases aligning to TRBD2. The CDR3 runs 14 residues. Germline V gives CDR1 PRHDT, CDR2 FYEKMQ (reference sequence). With 4 bases clipped from V and 15 bases from J, the junction kept 9 bases outside the gene matches. CDR3 protein: CASSSPGTSGIPFF. CDR3 sequence (DNA): TGTGCCAGCAGCTCCCCCGGGACTAGCGGGATTCCGTTCTTC.

J is TRBJ2-7 and V is TRBV5-5, with 12 nucleotides matching TRBD2. Germline lookup yields CDR1 SGHKS and CDR2 YYEKEE (reference sequence). The CDR3 is made up of 15 amino acids. The V and J ends lost 3 bases and 4 bases, in that order; junction bases with no gene match: 5. CDR3 DNA sequence: TGTGCCAGCAGCTACCGACTAGCGGGAGTGTACGAGCAGTACTTC. Translation gives CASSYRLAGVYEQYF.

This chain joins TRBV27 and TRBJ2-7; 9 bases map to TRBD2. The ends lost 2 bases at V and 5 bases at J; junction bases unmatched: 10. CDR1 and CDR2 from the germline V gene are MNHEY and SMNVEV (reference sequence). The CDR3 runs to 16 residues. The CDR3 here is CASSLRGRAGRDEQYF. CDR3 sequence (DNA): TGTGCCAGCAGTTTACGCGGGAGGGCCGGTCGGGACGAGCAGTACTTC.

Here the CDR3 reads CASSFFSGGYEQYF. Here the CDR3 DNA reads TGTGCCAGCAGCTTTTTCTCAGGGGGTTACGAGCAGTACTTC. The chain recombines TRBV5-5 with TRBJ2-7, with 7 positions matching TRBD1. This CDR3 region has 14 residues. Looked up from germline, CDR1 is SGHKS and CDR2 is YYEKEE (reference sequence). V was pared by 2 bases and J by 4 bases, with 6 bases of the junction left unmatched. The full variable domain, in which reference TRBV5-5 and TRBJ2-7 provide the parts outside the CDR3, is DAGVTQSPTHLIKTRGQQVTLRCSPISGHKSVSWYQQVLGQGPQFIFQYYEKEERGRGNFPDRFSARQFPNYSSELNVNALLLGDSALYLCASSFFSGGYEQYFGPGTRLTVT.

The chain recombines TRBV5-1 with TRBJ2-1, with 10 bases lining up with TRBD2. The CDR3 length is 15 residues. Germline-derived CDR1 and CDR2 are SGHRS and YFSETQ. With 0 bases clipped from V and 8 bases from J, the junction kept 5 bases outside the gene matches. The CDR3 nucleotides read TGCGCCAGCAGCTTGGCTAGCGGGAGATCCCATGAGCAGTTCTTC. Its protein product is CASSLASGRSHEQFF.

Notes on this clone: The junction departs from the called germline gene at one end, perhaps through a read error. The rearrangement joins TRBV4-1 to TRBJ2-5, with unresolved D. The CDR3 sequence is 13 residues long. Germline-derived CDR1 and CDR2 are MGHRA and YSYEKL. In DNA form, the CDR3 reads TGCACCAGCAGCCCCGGATTCGGAGAGACCCAGTACTTC. Protein: CTSSPGFGETQYF.

This chain connects TRBV2 to TRBJ2-2, with a possible D match to TRBD2 (5 bases). CDR3 length equals 15 residues. V lost 0 bases and J lost 6, with 11 bases in between. Germline CDR1 SNHLY, CDR2 FYNNEI. CDR3: CASSEAGLAPGELFF. The CDR3, as DNA: TGTGCCAGCAGTGAAGCAGGCCTAGCTCCCGGGGAGCTGTTTTTT.

The CDR3 region has the DNA TGTGCCAGTAGTCCGGGGACATTTGCCTACGAGCAGTACTTC. It specifies CASSPGTFAYEQYF. The rearrangement joins TRBV19 to TRBJ2-7; a possible D gene is TRBD1 (6 bases). Trimming took off 5 bases at V and 2 bases at J, with 13 bases between the two ends. The CDR3 extends over 14 amino acids. Per germline, CDR1 LNHDA and CDR2 SQIVND (reference sequence).

Notes on this clone: The sample holds other DNA sequences that translate to the same CDR3. V usage is TRBV27 and J usage is TRBJ2-1, with 10 positions matching TRBD2. Trimming cost V 4 bases and J 4 bases; bases outside gene matches: 4. Germline V gene sequence: CDR1 MNHEY, CDR2 SMNVEV (reference sequence). There are 15 residues in the CDR3. In DNA form, the CDR3 reads TGTGCCAGCAGTTCCGGGACTAGCGTTTACAATGAGCAGTTCTTC. Translated: CASSSGTSVYNEQFF.

This rearrangement joins TRBV27 to TRBJ2-7; a weak D match, TRBD2 (6 bases). V was cut by 8 bases and J by 3 bases, with 11 bases left in between. The length of the CDR3 is 12 residues. Per the germline V gene, CDR1 is MNHEY and CDR2 is SMNVEV (reference sequence). The CDR3 reads CASAGRSYEQYF. DNA for the CDR3: TGTGCCAGCGCTGGGAGGAGCTACGAGCAGTACTTC.

The CDR3 nucleotides are TGTGCCAGCATGGGGTCTTCCTACAATGAGCAGTTCTTC. Amino acids: CASMGSSYNEQFF. This rearrangement joins TRBV2 to TRBJ2-1; D not resolved. This CDR3 comprises 13 residues. V was pared by 7 bases and J by 1 base, with 8 bases between. CDR1 SNHLY and CDR2 FYNNEI come from the germline V gene.

This clone has only a few counts. One end of the junction is discordant with germline, which a read error may explain. V and J are TRBV19 and TRBJ1-1; D might be TRBD1 (5 bases). In germline, CDR1 is LNHDA, CDR2 SQIVND (reference sequence). The CDR3 sequence is 10 residues long. In DNA, the CDR3 is TGTGCCAGTAGTTCCAGACAGAAGCCATTT. Translating it yields CASSSRQKPF. Based on the CDR3 plus reference TRBV19 and TRBJ1-1, the full variable domain is DGGITQSPKYLFRKEGQNVTLSCEQNLNHDAMYWYRQDPGQGLRLIYYSQIVNDFQKGDIAEGYSVSREKKESFPLTVTSAQKNPTAFYLCASSSRQKPFGQGTRLTVV.

The genes are TRBV5-8 and TRBJ2-7; 9 positions match TRBD1. V trimming: 3 bases; J trimming: 6 bases; junction bases outside the gene matches: 7. Per germline, CDR1 SGHTS and CDR2 YDEGEE. This CDR3 is built from 14 residues. CDR3 DNA: TGTGCCAGCAGCTGGGGGACAGGGTCACTCGAGCAGTACTTC. This gives the protein CASSWGTGSLEQYF.

Here the CDR3 DNA reads TGTGCCAGCAGCCAAGAGTGGGGCCTAGCGTTAGAGACCCAGTACTTC. As protein: CASSQEWGLALETQYF. The chain carries TRBV14 and TRBJ2-5; D may be TRBD2 (6 bases). Germline loops: CDR1 SGHDN, CDR2 FVKESK. The CDR3 contains 16 residues. Trimming took 0 bases from V and 4 from J, leaving 15 bases between them.

This chain joins TRBV6-1 and TRBJ1-1; perhaps TRBD1 as D (5 bases). The CDR3 spans 13 residues. Trimming took off 2 bases at V and 6 bases at J, with 10 bases between the two ends. The V gene's germline CDR1 is MNHNS and CDR2 SASEGT. CDR3 DNA: TGTGCCAGCAGTGAACCTAGGGGACCTGAAGCTTTCTTT. Protein: CASSEPRGPEAFF.

CDR3 sequence: CASSLARYEQYF. Written as DNA, the CDR3 is TGTGCCAGCAGCTTAGCTAGGTACGAGCAGTACTTC. The V gene is TRBV11-2, the J gene TRBJ2-7; D remains ambiguous. The length of the CDR3 is 12 residues. The V end lost 1 base, the J end lost 4 bases, and 5 bases lay between the germline ends. Germline V gene data show CDR1 as SGHAT and CDR2 as FQNNGV.

The rearrangement uses TRBV19 and TRBJ2-2; perhaps D is TRBD1 or TRBD2 (6 bases each). CDR1 LNHDA and CDR2 SQIVND come from the germline V gene (reference sequence). V was trimmed by 11 bases and J by 0 bases, leaving 13 bases between them. This CDR3 contains 14 residues. CDR3 sequence (DNA): TGTGCCTCGGGGGCACAGACGAACACCGGGGAGCTGTTTTTT. As protein: CASGAQTNTGELFF.

The V gene is TRBV14, the J gene TRBJ1-1, with TRBD1 as a possible D gene (6 bases). This CDR3 contains 15 residues. V gave up 4 bases and J gave up 4 bases, with 16 bases separating them. The germline V gene has CDR1 SGHDN and CDR2 FVKESK. The CDR3 here is CASSPTLRGGTEAFF. The CDR3 nucleotides read TGTGCCAGCAGCCCAACACTCAGAGGGGGCACTGAAGCTTTCTTT.

As for this clone: The sample has other DNA sequences that encode this CDR3 too. The V and J genes are TRBV27 and TRBJ2-7, with TRBD1 as a possible D gene (6 bases). Germline V gene data show CDR1 as MNHEY and CDR2 as SMNVEV (reference sequence). Trimming pared 0 bases from V and 2 bases from J, leaving 8 bases between. This CDR3 comprises 14 residues. Here the CDR3 DNA reads TGTGCCAGCAGTTTATCCAGGGGTGCCTACGAGCAGTACTTC. It translates to CASSLSRGAYEQYF.

V is TRBV28 and J is TRBJ2-1; no clear D gene. Germline V CDR1 and CDR2: MDHEN, SYDVKM. This CDR3 contains 15 residues. Trimming took off 1 base at V and 0 bases at J, with 7 bases between the two ends. The CDR3 DNA reads TGTGCCAGCAGTTTATATCGGAGCTCCTACAATGAGCAGTTCTTC. It codes for CASSLYRSSYNEQFF. Complete variable domain (other parts from reference TRBV28 and TRBJ2-1): DVKVTQSSRYLVKRTGEKVFLECVQDMDHENMFWYRQDPGLGLRLIYFSYDVKMKEKGDIPEGYSVSREKKERFSLILESASTNQTSMYLCASSLYRSSYNEQFFGPGTRLTVL.

The chain is built from TRBV4-1 and TRBJ2-3, with D perhaps TRBD1 or TRBD2 (5 bases each). Germline CDR1 and CDR2: MGHRA and YSYEKL. This CDR3 has 16 residues. The germline V and J ends were trimmed by 6 bases and 5 bases, with 21 bases remaining between them. DNA for the CDR3: TGCGCCAGCAGTAGCCCCGGGGACCAGATTCAAGATACGCAGTATTTT. Protein sequence: CASSSPGDQIQDTQYF.